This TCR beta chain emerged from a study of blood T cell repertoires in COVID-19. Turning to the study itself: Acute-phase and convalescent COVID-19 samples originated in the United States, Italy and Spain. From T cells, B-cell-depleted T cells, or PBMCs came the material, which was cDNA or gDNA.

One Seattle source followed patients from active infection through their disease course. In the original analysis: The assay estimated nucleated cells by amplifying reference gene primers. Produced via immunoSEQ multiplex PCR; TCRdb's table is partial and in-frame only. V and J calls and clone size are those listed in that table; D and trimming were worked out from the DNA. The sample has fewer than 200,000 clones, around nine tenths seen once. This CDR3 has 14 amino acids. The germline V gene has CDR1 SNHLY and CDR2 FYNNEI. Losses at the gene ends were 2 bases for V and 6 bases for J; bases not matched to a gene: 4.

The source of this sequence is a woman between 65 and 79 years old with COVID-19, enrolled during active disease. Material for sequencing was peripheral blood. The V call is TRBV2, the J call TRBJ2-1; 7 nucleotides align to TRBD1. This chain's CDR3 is CASSERTGSNEQFF. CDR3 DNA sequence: TGTGCCAGCAGTGAAAGGACAGGCTCCAATGAGCAGTTCTTC.